These 20 T cell receptor beta chains share one sample of origin, sequenced in a study of blood T cell repertoires in COVID-19. The table came from immunoSEQ multiplex PCR; TCRdb's copy has only in-frame clones and leaves some out. This table holds about 190,000 clones, less than 80% found once. The sample comprised peripheral blood. Receptors originate from a woman aged 45-65 years with acute or convalescent COVID-19.

The CDR3 loop reads CASGLRTGFLGNTIYF. CDR3 DNA sequence: TGTGCTAGTGGTTTACGGACAGGCTTTCTTGGAAACACCATATATTTT. This chain uses TRBV12-5 with TRBJ1-3; 7 nucleotides line up with TRBD1. Germline V gene sequence: CDR1 LGHNT, CDR2 FRNRAP. The CDR3 length is 16 residues. The V segment lost 3 bases and the J segment 3 bases; nucleotides outside the gene matches: 8.

The chain combines TRBV30 with TRBJ1-5, with no clear D. The CDR3 runs 14 residues. V was pared by 0 bases and J by 6 bases, with 12 bases between. CDR1 GTSNPN and CDR2 SVGIG come from the germline V gene (reference sequence). The CDR3: CAWSVAVQRQPQHF. Written as DNA, the CDR3 is TGTGCCTGGAGTGTTGCGGTCCAGCGTCAGCCCCAGCATTTT.

This chain uses TRBV10-3 with TRBJ2-5, with D possibly TRBD2 on 5 matching bases. Trimming cost V 0 bases and J 5 bases, with 13 bases left between them. The CDR3 loop spans 15 amino acids. CDR1 ENHRY and CDR2 SYGVKD come from the germline V gene. The CDR3 is CAISESGGRWETQYF. CDR3 nucleotide sequence: TGTGCCATCAGTGAGTCGGGCGGGCGCTGGGAGACCCAGTACTTC.

DNA of the CDR3: TGTGCCAGCAGCCCCACGGCGGGTGGAGAGACCCAGTACTTC. Translation: CASSPTAGGETQYF. This chain connects TRBV7-2 to TRBJ2-5; TRBD2 might be the D (5 bases). CDR3 length: 14 amino acids. V lost 5 bases and J 4 bases, leaving 14 bases between the germline ends. Germline V lookup: CDR1 SGHTA, CDR2 FQGNSA.

The CDR3 region is CASRTGGQPQHF. In DNA form, the CDR3 reads TGTGCCAGCAGGACAGGGGGCCAGCCCCAGCATTTT. The rearrangement links TRBV28 to TRBJ1-5, with 10 bases that match TRBD1. With 6 bases clipped from V and 7 bases from J, the junction kept 0 bases outside the gene matches. The germline V gene has CDR1 MDHEN and CDR2 SYDVKM. The CDR3 is 12 residues long.

The V gene is TRBV29-1, the J gene TRBJ1-1, with 9 bases that match TRBD1. Germline V lookup: CDR1 SQVTM, CDR2 ANQGSEA. The CDR3 spans 12 residues. The CDR3, as DNA: TGCCGGACAGGGGACGTAAGCACTGAAGCTTTCTTT. Protein sequence: CRTGDVSTEAFF.

The genes are TRBV27 and TRBJ1-2; D ambiguous. Trimming pared 8 bases from V and 8 bases from J, leaving 18 bases between. Germline V gene data show CDR1 as MNHEY and CDR2 as SMNVEV (reference sequence). CDR3 length equals 13 residues. For the CDR3, the DNA is TGTGCCAGCTGGGGTGGAGGATCCTACGGCTACACCTTC. It is translated as CASWGGGSYGYTF.

J is TRBJ1-6 and V is TRBV5-6; possible D gene TRBD1, 5 bases. The CDR3 runs 16 residues. Trimming removed 4 bases from V and 9 bases from J, with 20 bases in between. CDR1 is SGHDT, CDR2 YYEEEE, per germline. The CDR3 spells CASSPSASPQGSPLHF. The CDR3 bases are TGTGCCAGCAGCCCTTCGGCAAGCCCTCAGGGTTCACCCCTCCACTTT.

This chain links TRBV24-1 with TRBJ1-1, with 8 bases identical to TRBD1. Germline V CDR1 and CDR2: KGHDR, SFDVKD. J lost 4 bases, V lost 2 bases, and 5 bases had no gene match. The CDR3 is made up of 15 amino acids. The CDR3 nucleotides are TGTGCCACCAGTGATTCCGGACAGGGTAGCACTGAAGCTTTCTTT. It yields the protein CATSDSGQGSTEAFF.

The chain employs TRBV27 and TRBJ2-4; D remains unclear. CDR1 is MNHEY and CDR2 is SMNVEV in the germline V gene (reference sequence). V lost 6 bases, J lost 4 bases, and 7 bases lay in between. This CDR3 spans 12 amino acids. This CDR3 is CASRAEKNIQYF. The CDR3 DNA follows: TGTGCCAGCAGGGCGGAAAAAAACATTCAGTACTTC.

This chain links TRBV10-2 with TRBJ1-2; 9 nucleotides match TRBD1. V lost 3 bases to trimming and J lost 6 bases; unmatched junction nucleotides: 11. This CDR3 spans 16 amino acids. CDR1 is WSHSY and CDR2 is SAAADI in the germline V gene. As DNA, the CDR3 is TGCGCCAGCAGTGATGCCGGGACAGGGAGGAGAAATGGCTACACCTTC. Protein product: CASSDAGTGRRNGYTF.

The chain carries TRBV18 and TRBJ1-2; 7 positions agree with TRBD1. Germline values: CDR1 KGHSH, CDR2 LQKENI. CDR3 size: 14 residues. Losses at the gene ends were 6 bases for V and 3 bases for J; bases not matched to a gene: 7. CDR3 amino acids: CASSPDRPYYGYTF. CDR3 nucleotide sequence: TGTGCCAGCTCCCCGGACAGGCCGTACTATGGCTACACCTTC.

The chain joins TRBV5-6 to TRBJ1-2; D gene uncertain. This CDR3 is built from 14 residues. Germline V gene lookup returns CDR1 SGHDT and CDR2 YYEEEE. V lost 0 bases, J lost 9 bases, and 15 bases lay in between. CDR3: CASSLGDYPTSYTF. Written as DNA, the CDR3 is TGTGCCAGCAGCTTGGGTGACTACCCTACCAGCTACACCTTC.

This clone has only a few counts. V and J are TRBV7-2 and TRBJ2-7; TRBD1 agrees at 10 bases. This CDR3 region has 15 residues. The V segment lost 1 base and the J segment 4 bases; nucleotides outside the gene matches: 4. Germline V CDR1 and CDR2: SGHTA, FQGNSA. CDR3 nucleotide sequence: TGTGCCAGCAGCTTAGTCGGACAGGGGGGGTACGAGCAGTACTTC. It is translated as CASSLVGQGGYEQYF.

The V and J genes are TRBV7-2 and TRBJ1-6; TRBD1 might be the D (6 bases). Trimming took off 1 base at V and 7 bases at J, with 11 bases between the two ends. This CDR3 comprises 15 residues. Germline CDR1 SGHTA, CDR2 FQGNSA. The CDR3 DNA sequence: TGTGCCAGCAGCTTAGAAGGGACACGGAATTCACCCCTCCACTTT. Residues: CASSLEGTRNSPLHF.

This chain links TRBV9 with TRBJ1-1; D perhaps matches TRBD1 (5 bases). V was cut by 4 bases and J by 0 bases, with 13 bases left in between. The CDR3 is 15 residues long. In germline, CDR1 is SGDLS, CDR2 YYNGEE. The chain's CDR3 is CASSPEWGVNTEAFF. The CDR3 DNA is TGTGCCAGCAGCCCCGAGTGGGGGGTGAACACTGAAGCTTTCTTT.

This chain's CDR3 is CASSSGQGKEQYF. As DNA, the CDR3 is TGTGCCAGTAGTAGCGGACAGGGCAAGGAGCAGTACTTC. The genes are TRBV19 and TRBJ2-7, with 8 bases lining up with TRBD1. The CDR3 totals 13 residues. Looked up from germline, CDR1 is LNHDA and CDR2 is SQIVND (reference sequence). After removal of 4 bases from V and 7 bases from J, the junction contained 6 bases not matched to a gene.

This clone was recorded only once. The chain carries TRBV5-4 and TRBJ2-3; 10 bases line up with TRBD1. Germline values: CDR1 SGHNT, CDR2 YYREEE (reference sequence). CDR3 length equals 18 residues. With V trimmed by 6 bases and J by 4 bases, 17 bases remained unmatched. The CDR3 reads CASTIPRTGGLGPDTQYF. In nucleotides, the CDR3 is TGTGCCAGCACGATCCCGAGGACAGGGGGTTTGGGGCCAGATACGCAGTATTTT.

This clone was counted only a few times. This chain links TRBV30 with TRBJ1-4; D is unresolved. The ends were cut back, 5 bases at V and 3 bases at J, with 4 bases in the middle. The CDR3 runs to 11 residues. Germline CDR1 GTSNPN, CDR2 SVGIG (reference sequence). The CDR3 coding sequence is TGTGCCTGGGGCGCTAATGAAAAACTGTTTTTT. Translated, it gives CAWGANEKLFF.

The table lists this clone with a few counts. The chain couples TRBV28 to TRBJ1-4, with D unresolved. There are 19 residues in the CDR3. Between the trimmed V and J ends, which lost 3 bases and 5 bases, there was a span of 25 bases. Per germline, CDR1 MDHEN and CDR2 SYDVKM. In DNA form, the CDR3 reads TGTGCCAGCAGTTTTACCCGGGAGAACCGAAAGCCTCGAAATGAAAAACTGTTTTTT. Translated, it gives CASSFTRENRKPRNEKLFF.